This TCR beta chain was recorded in a study of blood T cell repertoires in COVID-19. Across the whole study: T cells, B-cell-depleted T cells, or PBMCs supplied cDNA or gDNA.

This clone turned up a few times. The table came from immunoSEQ multiplex PCR; TCRdb's copy has only in-frame clones and leaves some out. The repertoire consists of some 180,000 clones, with 70% to 85% occurring once and the leading ten covering roughly 7%. The CDR3 spans 15 residues. V was clipped by 3 bases and J by 4 bases, with 13 bases between them. Germline V gene data show CDR1 as MNHEY and CDR2 as SMNVEV (reference sequence). V usage is TRBV27 and J usage is TRBJ1-3, with D possibly TRBD1 on 6 matching bases. The specimen sequenced was peripheral blood. The origin of this receptor is a human donor in a cohort sampled during active COVID-19. The CDR3: CASSLRGNLGNTIYF. The CDR3 region has the DNA TGTGCCAGCAGTTTGAGGGGGAATTTGGGAAACACCATATATTTT.